This T cell receptor beta chain was sequenced for a study of cytotoxic CD8 clonotypes in ibrutinib-treated CLL. Clones were read by immunoSEQ multiplex PCR, and TCRdb kept only the in-frame ones, dropping some. The sample carries approximately 300,000 clones, just under 80% recorded once. The CDR3 has 17 amino acids. The sequence was obtained from a human donor with chronic lymphocytic leukemia. The sequencing used PBMCs, collected before ibrutinib treatment. The gene calls are TRBV21-1 and TRBJ2-5; the table's D call, TRBD1, was not checked against the DNA. TRBV21-1 is labeled a pseudogene. Here the CDR3 DNA reads TGTGCCAGCAGCAAAGAGCTGAGGACAGGGGCTGGGGAGACCCAGTACTTC. This codes for CASSKELRTGAGETQYF.